This T cell receptor (beta chain) is from a study of T cells in Graves' hyperthyroidism and ophthalmopathy. Broader study findings: Most clonotypes expanded in the thyroid (above 0.001) were also present in blood. The authors' 13 V-J model separated ophthalmopathy from stable hyperthyroidism.

RNA transcripts gave rise to amplified TCR beta CDR3 regions. When the TCR CDR3 underwent first-round RT-PCR, the HTBI primer set was used. MiXCR, applied by TCRdb to the multiplex PCR reads, yields one record per CDR3 protein. The repertoire includes approximately 700,000 distinct CDR3 sequences, 45% of them detected once, and about 7.2% sits in the top ten. CDR1 SGDLS and CDR2 YYNGEE come from the germline V gene. V lost 0 bases and J 3 bases, leaving 7 bases between the germline ends. There are 13 residues in the CDR3. This clonotype was counted at least ten times. Its antigen is still unknown. V is TRBV9 and J is TRBJ2-7; D unclear. Sequenced: peripheral blood or thyroid tissue (not recorded which). This sequence was found in an adult man with Graves' disease, either hyperthyroidism or ophthalmopathy (not recorded which). In DNA form, the CDR3 reads TGTGCCAGCAGCGTAGCAGCAGACTACGAGCAGTACTTC. Protein product: CASSVAADYEQYF.